Listed here are 3 T cell receptor beta chains from one sample, sequenced in a study of T cell repertoires in cytomegalovirus infection. MiXCR, applied by TCRdb to the reads, yields one record per CDR3 protein. The data contain hundreds of thousands of distinct CDR3 sequences, 20% to 25% of them singletons. Sequencing used CD8+ T cells from PBMCs. Receptors were obtained from a human donor in good health (CMV status not recorded). Some clones in this sample may be carry-over from other donors' samples.

This clonotype was counted at least ten times. This chain connects TRBV27 to TRBJ2-1; D call uncertain. V lost 8 bases and J 4 bases, leaving 9 bases between the germline ends. The CDR3 is 12 amino acids. Per germline, CDR1 MNHEY and CDR2 SMNVEV (reference sequence). The CDR3 DNA reads as TGTGCCAGCGGTGTGGGTTACAATGAGCAGTTCTTC. It is translated as CASGVGYNEQFF.

This clonotype was counted only a few times. This chain connects TRBV5-1 to TRBJ2-2, with 10 positions matching TRBD1. CDR1 and CDR2 from the germline V gene are SGHRS and YFSETQ. Losses at the gene ends were 1 base for V and 4 bases for J; bases not matched to a gene: 7. The CDR3 spans 17 residues. Here the CDR3 DNA reads TGCGCCAGCAGCTTGCCCGGCGGACAGGGGGGCACCGGGGAGCTGTTTTTT. Amino acids: CASSLPGGQGGTGELFF.

This chain uses TRBV6-5 with TRBJ2-3, with D possibly being TRBD1 (5 bases). Germline CDR1 MNHEY, CDR2 SVGAGI. The CDR3 is 17 amino acids. V lost 0 bases and J 3 bases, leaving 16 bases between the germline ends. The CDR3 DNA sequence: TGTGCCAGCAGTTACTCGAATCCAGGGTTGAGAACAGATACGCAGTATTTT. This gives the protein CASSYSNPGLRTDTQYF.